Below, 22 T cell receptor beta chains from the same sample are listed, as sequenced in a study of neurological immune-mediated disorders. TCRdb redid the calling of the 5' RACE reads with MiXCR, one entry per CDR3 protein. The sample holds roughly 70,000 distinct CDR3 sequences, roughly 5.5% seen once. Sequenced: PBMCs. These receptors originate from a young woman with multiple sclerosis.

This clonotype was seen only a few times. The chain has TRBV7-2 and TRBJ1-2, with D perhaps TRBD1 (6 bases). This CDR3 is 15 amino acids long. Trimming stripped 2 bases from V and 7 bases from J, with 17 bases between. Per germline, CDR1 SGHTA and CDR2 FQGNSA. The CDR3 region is CASSLNMGGWGGYTF. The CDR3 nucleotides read TGTGCCAGCAGCTTAAATATGGGGGGCTGGGGTGGCTACACCTTC.

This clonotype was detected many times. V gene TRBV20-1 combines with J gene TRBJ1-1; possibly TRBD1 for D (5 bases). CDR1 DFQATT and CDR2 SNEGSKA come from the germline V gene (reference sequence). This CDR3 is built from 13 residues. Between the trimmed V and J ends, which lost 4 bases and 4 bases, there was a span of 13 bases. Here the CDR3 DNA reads TGCAGTGCTACTCAGGCGGGGGGCACTGAAGCTTTCTTT. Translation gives CSATQAGGTEAFF.

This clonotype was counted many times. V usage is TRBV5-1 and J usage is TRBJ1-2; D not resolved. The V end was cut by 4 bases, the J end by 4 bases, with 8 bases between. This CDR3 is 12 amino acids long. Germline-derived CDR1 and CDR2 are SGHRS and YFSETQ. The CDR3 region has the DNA TGCGCCAGCAGCCAAGACACCTATGGCTACACCTTC. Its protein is CASSQDTYGYTF.

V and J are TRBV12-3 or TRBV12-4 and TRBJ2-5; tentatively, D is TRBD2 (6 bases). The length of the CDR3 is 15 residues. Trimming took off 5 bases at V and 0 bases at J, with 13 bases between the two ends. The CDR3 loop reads CASSTLGGYQETQYF. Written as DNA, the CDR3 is TGTGCCAGCAGTACCTTGGGGGGTTACCAAGAGACCCAGTACTTC.

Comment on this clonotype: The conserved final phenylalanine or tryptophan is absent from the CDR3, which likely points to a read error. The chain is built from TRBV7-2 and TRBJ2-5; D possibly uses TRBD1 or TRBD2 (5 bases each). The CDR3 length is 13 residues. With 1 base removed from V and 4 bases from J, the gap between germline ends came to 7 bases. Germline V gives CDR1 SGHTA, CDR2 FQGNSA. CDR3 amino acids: CASSLGGVETQYN. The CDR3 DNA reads TGTGCCAGCAGCTTAGGAGGGGTAGAGACCCAGTACAAC.

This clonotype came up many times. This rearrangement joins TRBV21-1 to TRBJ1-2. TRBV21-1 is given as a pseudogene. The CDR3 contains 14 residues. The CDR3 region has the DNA TGTGCCAGCAGCAAACCAGACGTCAACTATGGCTACACCTTC. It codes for CASSKPDVNYGYTF.

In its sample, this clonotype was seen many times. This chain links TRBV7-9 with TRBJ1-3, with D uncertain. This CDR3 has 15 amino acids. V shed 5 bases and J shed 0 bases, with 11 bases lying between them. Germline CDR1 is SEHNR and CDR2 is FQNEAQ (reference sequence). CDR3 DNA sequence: TGTGCCAGCAGCCCAAGACCGATCTCTGGAAACACCATATATTTT. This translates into CASSPRPISGNTIYF.

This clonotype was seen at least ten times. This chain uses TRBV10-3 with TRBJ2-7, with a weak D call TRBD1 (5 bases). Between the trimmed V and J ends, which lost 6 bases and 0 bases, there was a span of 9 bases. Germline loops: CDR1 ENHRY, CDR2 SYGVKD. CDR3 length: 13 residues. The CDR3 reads CAIRTGSSYEQYF. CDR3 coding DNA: TGTGCCATCAGAACAGGTAGCTCCTACGAGCAGTACTTC.

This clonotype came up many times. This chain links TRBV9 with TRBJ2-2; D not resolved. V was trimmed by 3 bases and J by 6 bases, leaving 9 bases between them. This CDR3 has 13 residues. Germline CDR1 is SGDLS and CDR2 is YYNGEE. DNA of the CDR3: TGTGCCAGCAGCGGCGCCTTCTCCGGGGAGCTGTTTTTT. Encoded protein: CASSGAFSGELFF.

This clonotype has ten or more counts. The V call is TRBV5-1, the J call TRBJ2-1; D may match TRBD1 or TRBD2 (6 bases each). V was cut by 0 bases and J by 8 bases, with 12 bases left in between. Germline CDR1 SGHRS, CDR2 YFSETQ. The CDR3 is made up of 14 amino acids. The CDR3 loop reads CASSLGGAWDEQFF. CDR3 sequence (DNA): TGCGCCAGCAGCTTGGGGGGGGCGTGGGATGAGCAGTTCTTC.

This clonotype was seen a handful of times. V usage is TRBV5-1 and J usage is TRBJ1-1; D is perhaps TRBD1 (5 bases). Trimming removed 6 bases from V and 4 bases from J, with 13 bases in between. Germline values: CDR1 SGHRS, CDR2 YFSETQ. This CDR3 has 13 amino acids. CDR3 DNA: TGCGCCAGCACCCGGACGGGGGGCACTGAAGCTTTCTTT. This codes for CASTRTGGTEAFF.

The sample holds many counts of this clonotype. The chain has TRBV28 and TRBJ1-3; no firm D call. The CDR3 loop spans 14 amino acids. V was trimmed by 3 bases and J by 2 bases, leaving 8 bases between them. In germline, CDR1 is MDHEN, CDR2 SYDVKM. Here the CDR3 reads CASSFMGTGNTIYF. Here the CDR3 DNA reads TGTGCCAGCAGTTTCATGGGGACTGGAAACACCATATATTTT.

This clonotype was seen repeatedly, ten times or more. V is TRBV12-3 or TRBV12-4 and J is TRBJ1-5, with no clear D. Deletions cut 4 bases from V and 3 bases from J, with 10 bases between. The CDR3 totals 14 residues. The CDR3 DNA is TGTGCCAGCAGTTCAGGACGGGACAATCAGCCCCAGCATTTT. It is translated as CASSSGRDNQPQHF.

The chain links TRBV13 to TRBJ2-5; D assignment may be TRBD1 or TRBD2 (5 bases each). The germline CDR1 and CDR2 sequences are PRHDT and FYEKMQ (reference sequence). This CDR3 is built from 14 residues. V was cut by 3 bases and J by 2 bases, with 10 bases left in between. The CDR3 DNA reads TGTGCCAGCAGCTTCCGGGACGGTCAAGAGACCCAGTACTTC. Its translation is CASSFRDGQETQYF.

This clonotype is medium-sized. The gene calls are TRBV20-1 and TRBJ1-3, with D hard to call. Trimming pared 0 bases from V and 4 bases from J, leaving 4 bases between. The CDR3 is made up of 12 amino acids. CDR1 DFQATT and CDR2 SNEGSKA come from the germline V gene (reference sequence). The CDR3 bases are TGCAGTGCTAGAGAACTCGGAAACACCATATATTTT. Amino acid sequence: CSARELGNTIYF.

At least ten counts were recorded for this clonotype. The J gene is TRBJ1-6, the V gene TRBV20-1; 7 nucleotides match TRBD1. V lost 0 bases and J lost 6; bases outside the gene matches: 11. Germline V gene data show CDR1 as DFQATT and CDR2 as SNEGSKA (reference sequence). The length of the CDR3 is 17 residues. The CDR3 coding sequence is TGCAGTGCTAGAGATATGCGGGCGACAGGGCTTAATTCACCCCTCCACTTT. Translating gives CSARDMRATGLNSPLHF.

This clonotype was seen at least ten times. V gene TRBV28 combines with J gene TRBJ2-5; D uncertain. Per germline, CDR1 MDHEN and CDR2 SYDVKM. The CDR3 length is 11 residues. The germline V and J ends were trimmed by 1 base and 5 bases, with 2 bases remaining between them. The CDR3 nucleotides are TGTGCCAGCAGTTTATTGGAGACCCAGTACTTC. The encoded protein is CASSLLETQYF.

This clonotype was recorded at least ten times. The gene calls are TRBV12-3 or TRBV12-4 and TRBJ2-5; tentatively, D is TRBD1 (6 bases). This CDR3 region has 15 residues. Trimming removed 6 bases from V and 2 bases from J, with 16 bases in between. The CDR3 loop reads CASSRGTRGQETQYF. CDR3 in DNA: TGTGCCAGCAGCCGAGGGACAAGGGGGCAAGAGACCCAGTACTTC.

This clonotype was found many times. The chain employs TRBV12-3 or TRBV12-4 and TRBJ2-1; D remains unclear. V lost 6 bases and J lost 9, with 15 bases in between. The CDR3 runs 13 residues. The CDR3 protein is CASSLDHLGEQFF. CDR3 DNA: TGTGCCAGCAGCCTGGACCACCTCGGTGAGCAGTTCTTC.

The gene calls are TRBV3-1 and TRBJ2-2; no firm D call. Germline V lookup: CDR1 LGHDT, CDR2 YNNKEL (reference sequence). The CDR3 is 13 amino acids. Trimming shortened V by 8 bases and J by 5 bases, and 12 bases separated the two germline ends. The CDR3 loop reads CASLLRATGELFF. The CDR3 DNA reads TGTGCCAGCCTTCTTAGGGCGACCGGGGAGCTGTTTTTT.

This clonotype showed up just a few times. DNA for the CDR3: TGCAGTGCTAACCGGGAAGAAGAGACCCAGTACTTC. Its translation is CSANREEETQYF. The chain is built from TRBV20-1 and TRBJ2-5, with D possibly matching TRBD2 (5 bases). Trimming stripped 4 bases from V and 3 bases from J, with 9 bases between. The CDR3 extends over 12 amino acids. Per germline, CDR1 DFQATT and CDR2 SNEGSKA (reference sequence).

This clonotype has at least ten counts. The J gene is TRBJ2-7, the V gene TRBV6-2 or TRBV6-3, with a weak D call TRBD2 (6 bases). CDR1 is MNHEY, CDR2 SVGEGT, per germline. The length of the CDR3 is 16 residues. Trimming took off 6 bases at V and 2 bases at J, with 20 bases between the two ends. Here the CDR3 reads CASRRRPGTGAYEQYF. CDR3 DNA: TGTGCCAGCAGACGAAGACCCGGGACGGGAGCCTACGAGCAGTACTTC.